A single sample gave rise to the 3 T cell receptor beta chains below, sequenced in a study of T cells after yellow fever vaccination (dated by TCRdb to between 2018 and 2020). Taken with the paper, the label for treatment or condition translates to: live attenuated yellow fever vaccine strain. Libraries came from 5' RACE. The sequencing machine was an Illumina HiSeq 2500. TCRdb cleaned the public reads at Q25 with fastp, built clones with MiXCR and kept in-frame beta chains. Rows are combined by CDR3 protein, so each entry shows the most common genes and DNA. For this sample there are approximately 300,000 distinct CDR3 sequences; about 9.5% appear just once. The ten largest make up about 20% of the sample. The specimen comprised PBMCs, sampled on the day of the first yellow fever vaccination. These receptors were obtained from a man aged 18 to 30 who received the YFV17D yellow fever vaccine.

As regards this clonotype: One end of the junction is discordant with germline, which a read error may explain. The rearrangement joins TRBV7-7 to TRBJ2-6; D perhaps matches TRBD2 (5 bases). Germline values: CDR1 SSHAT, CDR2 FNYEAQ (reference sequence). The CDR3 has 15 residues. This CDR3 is CASSLDWSGANVLTF. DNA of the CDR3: TGTGCTAGCAGCTTGGACTGGTCGGGGGCCAACGTCCTGACTTTC.

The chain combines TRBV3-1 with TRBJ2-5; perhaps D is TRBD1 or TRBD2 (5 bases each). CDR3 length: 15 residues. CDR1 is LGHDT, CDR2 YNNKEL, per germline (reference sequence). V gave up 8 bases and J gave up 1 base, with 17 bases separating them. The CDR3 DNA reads TGTGCCAGCTGCCGCCTCCGGGGCAGCCAAGAGACCCAGTACTTC. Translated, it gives CASCRLRGSQETQYF.

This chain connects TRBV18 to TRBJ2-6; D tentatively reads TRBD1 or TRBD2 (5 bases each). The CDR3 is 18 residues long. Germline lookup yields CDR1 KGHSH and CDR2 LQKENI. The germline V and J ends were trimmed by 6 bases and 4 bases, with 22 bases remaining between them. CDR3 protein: CASSVGPRASGGANVLTF. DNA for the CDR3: TGTGCCAGCTCTGTGGGACCGAGAGCCTCGGGGGGGGCCAACGTCCTGACTTTC.